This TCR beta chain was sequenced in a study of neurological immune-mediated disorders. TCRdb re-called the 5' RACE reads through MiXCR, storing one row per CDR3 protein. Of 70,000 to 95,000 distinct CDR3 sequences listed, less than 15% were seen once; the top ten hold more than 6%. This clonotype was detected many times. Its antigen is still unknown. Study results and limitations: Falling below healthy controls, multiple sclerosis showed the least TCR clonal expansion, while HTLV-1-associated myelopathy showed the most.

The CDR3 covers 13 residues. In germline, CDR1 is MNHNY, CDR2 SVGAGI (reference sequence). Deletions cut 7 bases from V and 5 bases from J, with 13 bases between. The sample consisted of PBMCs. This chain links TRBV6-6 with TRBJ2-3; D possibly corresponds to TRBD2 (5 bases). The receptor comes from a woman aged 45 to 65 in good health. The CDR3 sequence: CASNPSGKDTQYF. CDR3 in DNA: TGTGCCAGCAACCCGTCGGGGAAAGATACGCAGTATTTT.